The 14 T cell receptor beta chains in this list originate from one sample, sequenced in a study of cytomegalovirus exposure and HLA in healthy donors. The PCR ran on 60 Vbeta and 13 Jbeta primers. TCRdb's table, derived via immunoSEQ multiplex PCR, lists solely in-frame clones and lacks some. The sample table sets out about 88,000 clones. The sequenced material came from PBMCs. The receptors stem from a girl between 5 and 17 years old in good health and CMV-seropositive.

The chain carries TRBV15 and TRBJ2-7; 9 nucleotides line up with TRBD2. The V and J ends lost 5 bases and 5 bases, in that order; junction bases with no gene match: 10. Germline CDR1 is LNHNV and CDR2 is YYDKDF (reference sequence). CDR3 length: 15 residues. CDR3 protein: CATSFLAGGLDEQYF. The CDR3 nucleotides read TGTGCCACCAGCTTTCTGGCGGGGGGGCTGGACGAGCAGTACTTC.

The chain recombines TRBV9 with TRBJ2-7; 8 nucleotides line up with TRBD2. After removal of 3 bases from V and 0 bases from J, the junction contained 2 bases not matched to a gene. From germline, CDR1 is SGDLS and CDR2 YYNGEE. The CDR3 is 14 residues long. The CDR3 loop reads CASSAGGSSYEQYF. The CDR3 coding sequence is TGTGCCAGCAGCGCGGGGGGGAGCTCCTACGAGCAGTACTTC.

V and J are TRBV11-2 and TRBJ1-2, with 7 bases matching TRBD1. Germline trimming cut 5 bases from V and 4 bases from J; bases unmatched to any gene: 7. Germline assignment: CDR1 SGHAT and CDR2 FQNNGV. The CDR3 runs 14 residues. CDR3 protein: CASSEDRESYGYTF. The CDR3 DNA follows: TGTGCCAGCAGCGAAGACAGGGAATCCTATGGCTACACCTTC.

V is TRBV15 and J is TRBJ1-4; maybe TRBD1 (6 bases). Germline assignment: CDR1 LNHNV and CDR2 YYDKDF (reference sequence). Trimming stripped 4 bases from V and 2 bases from J, with 14 bases between. CDR3 length equals 16 residues. The CDR3 spells CATSTVEQGTNEKLFF. The CDR3 coding sequence is TGTGCCACCAGCACCGTTGAACAGGGCACTAATGAAAAACTGTTTTTT. Complete variable domain (other parts from reference TRBV15 and TRBJ1-4): DAMVIQNPRYQVTQFGKPVTLSCSQTLNHNVMYWYQQKSSQAPKLLFHYYDKDFNNEADTPDNFQSRRPNTSFCFLDIRSPGLGDTAMYLCATSTVEQGTNEKLFFGSGTQLSVL.

This chain uses TRBV7-9 with TRBJ2-1; D may be TRBD2 (5 bases). V lost 4 bases to trimming and J lost 4 bases, with 20 bases between them. This CDR3 is 17 amino acids long. Per germline, CDR1 SEHNR and CDR2 FQNEAQ (reference sequence). CDR3 coding DNA: TGTGCCAGCAGCTCCAGAAAACTAGGTTGGGGTTACAATGAGCAGTTCTTC. Translation gives CASSSRKLGWGYNEQFF.

The gene calls are TRBV9 and TRBJ1-3; D remains unclear. CDR3 length equals 13 residues. In germline, CDR1 is SGDLS, CDR2 YYNGEE. V gave up 5 bases and J gave up 0 bases, with 6 bases separating them. As DNA, the CDR3 is TGTGCCAGCAGGCGGGACTCTGGAAACACCATATATTTT. It codes for CASRRDSGNTIYF.

The chain combines TRBV7-2 with TRBJ1-6; D call uncertain. The CDR3 consists of 15 residues. Germline V CDR1 and CDR2: SGHTA, FQGNSA. The ends were cut back, 1 base at V and 7 bases at J, with 11 bases in the middle. This CDR3 reads CASSLGTERNSPLHF. DNA for the CDR3: TGTGCCAGCAGCTTAGGTACCGAGCGGAATTCACCCCTCCACTTT.

J is TRBJ2-1 and V is TRBV4-2; 7 nucleotides match TRBD1. Germline V gives CDR1 LGHNA, CDR2 YNFKEQ. The CDR3 is made up of 15 amino acids. Trimming at V came to 5 bases and at J to 5 bases, leaving 9 bases not matched to a gene. CDR3 DNA sequence: TGTGCCAGCAGCACCCGGGACAGCTTACACAATGAGCAGTTCTTC. Encoded protein: CASSTRDSLHNEQFF.

The V and J genes are TRBV7-2 and TRBJ2-3, with 10 bases matching TRBD2. V lost 5 bases, J lost 2 bases, and 7 bases stayed unmatched. This CDR3 comprises 16 residues. Germline V gene lookup returns CDR1 SGHTA and CDR2 FQGNSA. The CDR3 is CASSRSGLADTDTQYF. CDR3 bases: TGTGCCAGCAGCAGAAGCGGACTAGCGGACACAGATACGCAGTATTTT.

V and J are TRBV9 and TRBJ1-5, with D perhaps TRBD1 (6 bases). V was cut by 0 bases and J by 7 bases, with 14 bases left in between. Germline V gene sequence: CDR1 SGDLS, CDR2 YYNGEE. The CDR3 consists of 15 residues. CDR3 sequence: CASSVGGGDGQPQHF. The CDR3 region has the DNA TGTGCCAGCAGCGTAGGCGGGGGCGATGGACAGCCCCAGCATTTT.

The genes are TRBV27 and TRBJ1-5; TRBD1 aligns across 9 bases. The CDR3 is 14 amino acids. Unmatched junction bases numbered 6, after V lost 5 bases and J lost 7 bases. Germline CDR1 reads MNHEY; CDR2 reads SMNVEV (reference sequence). The CDR3 loop is CASSPDRGRQPQHF. DNA of the CDR3: TGTGCCAGCAGTCCTGACAGGGGGAGGCAGCCCCAGCATTTT.

This chain links TRBV10-3 with TRBJ2-7; 10 bases map to TRBD1. Germline lookup yields CDR1 ENHRY and CDR2 SYGVKD. The CDR3 length is 16 residues. With 0 bases clipped from V and 4 bases from J, the junction kept 6 bases outside the gene matches. The DNA of the CDR3 is TGTGCCATCAGTGAGTCGCGGACAGGGGGTCTTTACGAGCAGTACTTC. This translates into CAISESRTGGLYEQYF.

This chain connects TRBV12-5 to TRBJ1-2, with D possibly TRBD1 on 5 matching bases. The CDR3 has 11 residues. The germline gives CDR1 LGHNT, CDR2 FRNRAP. V shed 5 bases and J shed 11 bases, with 12 bases lying between them. In DNA, the CDR3 is TGTGCTAGTGGTACCCCCCCAGGGTACACCTTC. This codes for CASGTPPGYTF.

On this clone itself: One junction end does not reproduce the germline sequence, and a read error may be involved. CDR3: CSALQGGRENQYF. The CDR3 nucleotides are TGCAGCGCCCTCCAGGGGGGAAGGGAGAACCAGTACTTC. The chain recombines TRBV29-1 with TRBJ2-5; D may be TRBD1 (7 bases). The germline V gene encodes CDR1 SQVTM and CDR2 ANQGSEA. This CDR3 comprises 13 residues.